This note documents a single T cell receptor (beta chain) sequence. There is no known antigen for this receptor. Per-base qualities were not stored, and no clone one base away is much larger. The study deep-sequenced TCR repertoires of sorted CD4+ and CD8+ blood T cells from severe aplastic anemia patients and healthy subjects. Ficoll-Paque density gradient centrifugation was used to isolate peripheral blood mononuclear cells. CD4+ and CD8+ T cells were sorted by FACS or magnetic beads before DNA extraction. The data were obtained in a study of CD8+CD57+ T cells in acquired aplastic anemia (dated by TCRdb to between 2017 and 2018). Background for the entire study: On average, sorted CD4+ and CD8+ cells yielded around 3.5 ug of extracted DNA, with a range of roughly 0.17 to 27.4 ug.

Genomic DNA was used as template for profiling of TCR beta VDJ combinations and CDR3 sequences. An Illumina HiSeq 2000 was used for TCR repertoire sequencing. Per the authors' processing: TRBV/TRBJ rearrangement plots, CDR3 size and DJ length profiles, and Simpson's diversity index were used to assess repertoires. Whichever DNA sequence was most abundant in the deep sequencing data was defined as the immunodominant clone. CDR3 amino acid sequences were checked for sharing across subjects and were also compared against the VDJdb database and published repertoires. TCRdb applied fastp at Q25 and MiXCR to the public reads, then kept only in-frame beta chains. Every entry covers one CDR3 protein and lists the most common genes and DNA from its rows. For this entry, the V and J calls and clone size follow TCRdb and not the study's own pipeline. For this sample there are 250,000 to 350,000 distinct CDR3 sequences; around 60% appear just once. The ten biggest clones cover less than 9.5% of the sample.

Results and caveats for the whole study, not just this receptor: Between patients and healthy controls, no significant difference in CD8+ Simpson's diversity was found (P=0.060). Around 27 CD8+ CDR3 sequences were shared between patients and controls but appeared highly expressed in patients and within their immunodominant clones.

The germline V gene supplies CDR1 ENHRY and CDR2 SYGVKD. The CDR3 goes from the cysteine to the phenylalanine over 14 residues. Left in the record is the CDR3 DNA by itself, 42 bases read in frame from the first base. V trim: 6 bases; J trim: 4 bases; unmatched bases: 5. The V and J genes are TRBV10-3 and TRBJ2-3, with TRBD2 matching 9 junction bases. The sample consisted of sorted CD4+, CD8+, or CD8+CD57+ T cells (not recorded which) from PBMCs. This receptor was identified in a human donor with severe aplastic anemia or a healthy control (not recorded which). The nucleotides read TGTGCCATCAGCCAGCGGGGGGCCCCAGATACGCAGTATTTT. Translation gives CAISQRGAPDTQYF.